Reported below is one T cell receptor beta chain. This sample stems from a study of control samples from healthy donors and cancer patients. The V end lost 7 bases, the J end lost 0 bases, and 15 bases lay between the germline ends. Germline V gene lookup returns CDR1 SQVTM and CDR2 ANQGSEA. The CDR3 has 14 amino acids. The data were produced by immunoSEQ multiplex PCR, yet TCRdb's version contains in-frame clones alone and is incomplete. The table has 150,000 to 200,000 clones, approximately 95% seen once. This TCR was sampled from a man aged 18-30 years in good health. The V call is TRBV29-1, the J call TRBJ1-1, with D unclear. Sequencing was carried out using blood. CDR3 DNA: TGCAGCGCTGCGCGGCTCTCAATGAACACTGAAGCTTTCTTT. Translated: CSAARLSMNTEAFF.